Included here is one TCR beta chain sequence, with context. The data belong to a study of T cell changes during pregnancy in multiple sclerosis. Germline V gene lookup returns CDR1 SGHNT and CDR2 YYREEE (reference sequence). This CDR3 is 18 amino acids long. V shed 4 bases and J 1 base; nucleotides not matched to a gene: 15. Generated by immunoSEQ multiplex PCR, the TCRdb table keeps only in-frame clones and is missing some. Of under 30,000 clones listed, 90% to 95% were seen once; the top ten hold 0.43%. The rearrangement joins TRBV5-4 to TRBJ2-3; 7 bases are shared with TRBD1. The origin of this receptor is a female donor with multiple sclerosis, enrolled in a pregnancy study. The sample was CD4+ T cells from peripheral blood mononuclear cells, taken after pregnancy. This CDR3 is CASSGRQGSVGGTDTQYF. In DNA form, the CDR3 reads TGTGCCAGCAGCGGAAGACAGGGTTCGGTCGGAGGCACAGATACGCAGTATTTT.